This record covers a single T cell receptor beta chain. Original methodology: It was from reference gene primer amplification that nucleated cell counts were estimated. Method: immunoSEQ multiplex PCR; TCRdb's copy keeps in-frame clones and lacks some. D and trimming come from the DNA, and the V and J calls and clone size come from that table. The data contain 190,000 or so clones, more than 75% of them singletons. This entry belongs to a study of blood T cell repertoires in COVID-19. Study at large: From the United States, Italy and Spain came samples of acute and convalescent COVID-19. T cells, B-cell-depleted T cells, or PBMCs supplied cDNA or gDNA.

Looked up from germline, CDR1 is MNHNS and CDR2 is SASEGT. V was clipped by 0 bases and J by 4 bases; unmatched bases: 8. This CDR3 is 17 amino acids long. Specimen: peripheral blood. The chain couples TRBV6-1 to TRBJ2-2, with 7 bases lining up with TRBD1. This clonotype originated in a man in his forties or fifties with active or convalescent COVID-19. The CDR3 sequence: CASSEAYGTASTGELFF. In DNA, the CDR3 is TGTGCCAGCAGTGAAGCATATGGGACAGCGTCCACCGGGGAGCTGTTTTTT.